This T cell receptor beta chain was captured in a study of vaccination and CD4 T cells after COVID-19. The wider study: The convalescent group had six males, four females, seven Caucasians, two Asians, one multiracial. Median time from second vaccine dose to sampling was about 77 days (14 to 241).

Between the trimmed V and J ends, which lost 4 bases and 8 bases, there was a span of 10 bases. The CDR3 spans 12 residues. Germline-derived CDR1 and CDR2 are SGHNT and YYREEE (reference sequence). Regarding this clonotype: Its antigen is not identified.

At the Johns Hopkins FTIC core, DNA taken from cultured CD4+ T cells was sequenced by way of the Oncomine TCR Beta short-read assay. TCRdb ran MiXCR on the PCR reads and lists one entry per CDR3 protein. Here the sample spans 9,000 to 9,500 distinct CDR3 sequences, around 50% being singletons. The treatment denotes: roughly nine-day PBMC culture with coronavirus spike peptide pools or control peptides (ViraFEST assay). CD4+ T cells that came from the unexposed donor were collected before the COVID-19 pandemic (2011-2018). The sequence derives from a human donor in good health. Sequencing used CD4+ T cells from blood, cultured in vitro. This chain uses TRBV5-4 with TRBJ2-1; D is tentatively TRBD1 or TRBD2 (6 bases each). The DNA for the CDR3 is TGTGCCAGCAGCGTAAGGGGGGATGAGCAGTTCTTC. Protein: CASSVRGDEQFF.